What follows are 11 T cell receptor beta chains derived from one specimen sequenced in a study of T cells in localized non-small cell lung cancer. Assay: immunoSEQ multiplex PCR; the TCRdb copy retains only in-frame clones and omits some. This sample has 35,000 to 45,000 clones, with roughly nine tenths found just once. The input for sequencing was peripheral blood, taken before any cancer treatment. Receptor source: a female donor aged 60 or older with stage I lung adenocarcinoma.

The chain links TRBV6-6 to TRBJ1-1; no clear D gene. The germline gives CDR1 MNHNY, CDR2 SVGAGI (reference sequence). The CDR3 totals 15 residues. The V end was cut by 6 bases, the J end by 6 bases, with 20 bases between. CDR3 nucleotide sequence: TGTGCCAGCAGCCTAGGCGACCCTAGGGAGTCTGAAGCTTTCTTT. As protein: CASSLGDPRESEAFF.

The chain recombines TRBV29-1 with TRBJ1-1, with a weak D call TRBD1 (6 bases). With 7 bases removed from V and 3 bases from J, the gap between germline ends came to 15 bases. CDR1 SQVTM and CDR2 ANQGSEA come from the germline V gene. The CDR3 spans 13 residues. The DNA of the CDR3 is TGCAGCGCCGGACAGCAGGGTCACACTGAAGCTTTCTTT. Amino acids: CSAGQQGHTEAFF.

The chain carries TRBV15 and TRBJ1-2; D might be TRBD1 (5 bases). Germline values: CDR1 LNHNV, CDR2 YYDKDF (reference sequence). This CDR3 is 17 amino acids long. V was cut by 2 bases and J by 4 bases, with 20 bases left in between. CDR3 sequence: CATSRKWGYDGGYGYTF. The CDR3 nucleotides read TGTGCCACCAGCAGAAAATGGGGGTACGATGGGGGCTATGGCTACACCTTC.

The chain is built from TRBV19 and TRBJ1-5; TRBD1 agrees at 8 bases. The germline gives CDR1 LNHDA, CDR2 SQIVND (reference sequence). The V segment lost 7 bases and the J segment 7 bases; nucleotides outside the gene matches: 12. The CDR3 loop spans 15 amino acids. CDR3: CASTVGQGGIQPQHF. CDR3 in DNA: TGTGCCAGTACCGTCGGACAGGGCGGAATACAGCCCCAGCATTTT.

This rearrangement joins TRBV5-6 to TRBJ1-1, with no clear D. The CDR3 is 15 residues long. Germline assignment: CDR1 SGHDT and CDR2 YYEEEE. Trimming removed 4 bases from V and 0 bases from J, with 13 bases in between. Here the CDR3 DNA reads TGTGCCAGCAGCACTACCCGGCAGGTGAACACTGAAGCTTTCTTT. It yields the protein CASSTTRQVNTEAFF.

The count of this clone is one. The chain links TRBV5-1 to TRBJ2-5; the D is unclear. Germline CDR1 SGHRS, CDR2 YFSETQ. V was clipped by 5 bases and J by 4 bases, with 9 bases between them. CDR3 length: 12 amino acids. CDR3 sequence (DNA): TGCGCCAGCAGGGTTACGGGAGAGACCCAGTACTTC. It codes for CASRVTGETQYF.

The CDR3 is CASSVSGQNEKLFF. The CDR3 DNA is TGTGCCAGCAGCGTAAGCGGCCAGAATGAAAAACTGTTTTTT. The J gene is TRBJ1-4, the V gene TRBV9; D uncertain. V was pared by 1 base and J by 5 bases, with 9 bases between. The CDR3 runs to 14 residues. CDR1 and CDR2 (germline): SGDLS, YYNGEE.

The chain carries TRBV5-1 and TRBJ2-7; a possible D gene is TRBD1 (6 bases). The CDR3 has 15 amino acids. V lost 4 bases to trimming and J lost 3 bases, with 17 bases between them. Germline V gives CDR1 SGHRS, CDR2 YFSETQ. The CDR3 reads CASSLYLGGSYEQYF. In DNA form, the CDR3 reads TGCGCCAGCAGCCTTTACTTAGGGGGAAGCTACGAGCAGTACTTC.

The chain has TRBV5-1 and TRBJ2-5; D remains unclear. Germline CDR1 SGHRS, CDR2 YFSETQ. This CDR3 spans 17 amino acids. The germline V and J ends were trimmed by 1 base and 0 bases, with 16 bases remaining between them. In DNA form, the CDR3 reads TGCGCCAGCAGCTTGAATCCGGGCCCCGCGTACCAAGAGACCCAGTACTTC. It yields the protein CASSLNPGPAYQETQYF.

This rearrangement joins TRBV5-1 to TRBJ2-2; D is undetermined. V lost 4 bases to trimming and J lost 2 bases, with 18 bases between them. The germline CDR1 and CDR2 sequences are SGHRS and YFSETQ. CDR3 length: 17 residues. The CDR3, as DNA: TGCGCCAGCAGCCCGGGTATTTTACGGCGAAACACCGGGGAGCTGTTTTTT. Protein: CASSPGILRRNTGELFF.

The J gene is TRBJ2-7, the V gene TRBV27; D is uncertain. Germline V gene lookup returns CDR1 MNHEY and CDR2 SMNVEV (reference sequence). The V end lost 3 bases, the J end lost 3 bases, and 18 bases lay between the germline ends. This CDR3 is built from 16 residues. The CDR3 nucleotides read TGTGCCAGCAGTTTCTACCCTGTTAGAGAGGACTACGAGCAGTACTTC. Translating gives CASSFYPVREDYEQYF.